These 8 T cell receptor beta chains were sequenced from one sample in a study of cytotoxic CD8 clonotypes in ibrutinib-treated CLL. TCRdb's table, derived via immunoSEQ multiplex PCR, lists solely in-frame clones and lacks some. The sample shows roughly 70,000 clones, 80% of them seen only once. Sequenced material: PBMCs, taken at disease progression, from a patient treated with ibrutinib. These receptors originate from a human donor with chronic lymphocytic leukemia.

The chain has TRBV7-2 and TRBJ2-5, with 7 bases lining up with TRBD2. J gave up 5 bases and V 7 bases, and 13 bases lay outside the gene matches. Germline lookup yields CDR1 SGHTA and CDR2 FQGNSA. The CDR3 has 15 amino acids. The CDR3 bases are TGTGCCAGCACCCCGAGCGGGACCTACGGGGAGACCCAGTACTTC. This codes for CASTPSGTYGETQYF.

This clone has only one observation. The chain combines TRBV30 with TRBJ1-6; 9 bases map to TRBD1. CDR1 is GTSNPN and CDR2 is SVGIG in the germline V gene (reference sequence). This CDR3 is built from 14 residues. V was clipped by 3 bases and J by 6 bases; unmatched bases: 3. The chain's CDR3 is CAWRDRGGNSPLHF. CDR3 DNA sequence: TGTGCCTGGAGGGACAGGGGAGGTAATTCACCCCTCCACTTT.

The J gene is TRBJ2-1, the V gene TRBV9, with 8 bases fitting TRBD1. The J segment lost 6 bases and the V segment lost 3 bases, leaving 8 bases of the junction unmatched. This CDR3 is 15 amino acids long. Germline V gene sequence: CDR1 SGDLS, CDR2 YYNGEE. The CDR3 bases are TGTGCCAGCAGCGAGACAGGGGAGAGGCTCAATGAGCAGTTCTTC. This sequence encodes CASSETGERLNEQFF.

This rearrangement joins TRBV6-1 to TRBJ2-7; D might be TRBD1 or TRBD2, each matching 5 bases. V was cut by 4 bases and J by 3 bases, with 10 bases left in between. The CDR3 totals 13 residues. CDR1 and CDR2 (germline): MNHNS, SASEGT. In DNA form, the CDR3 reads TGTGCCAGCAGTGCGGGGCCAGTCTACGAGCAGTACTTC. Its translation is CASSAGPVYEQYF.

The count of this clone is one. This rearrangement joins TRBV7-9 to TRBJ2-1; D perhaps matches TRBD1 (5 bases). The germline V gene encodes CDR1 SEHNR and CDR2 FQNEAQ (reference sequence). Trimming stripped 1 base from V and 9 bases from J, with 10 bases between. CDR3 size: 13 residues. The DNA for the CDR3 is TGTGCCAGCAGCTTAGAACAGGCAGGTGAGCAGTTCTTC. This codes for CASSLEQAGEQFF.

The CDR3 loop reads CASSGLLTAHEQYF. The CDR3 nucleotides read TGTGCCAGCAGTGGTCTCTTGACGGCTCACGAGCAGTACTTC. This chain uses TRBV2 with TRBJ2-7, with D unresolved. Trimming cost V 4 bases and J 5 bases, with 15 bases left between them. The germline gives CDR1 SNHLY, CDR2 FYNNEI. The CDR3 has 14 amino acids.

This clone was detected once. The chain carries TRBV18 and TRBJ1-1; no clear D. The V gene lost 6 bases and the J gene lost 9 bases, with 11 bases spanning the gap. This CDR3 comprises 11 residues. Germline CDR1 KGHSH, CDR2 LQKENI. CDR3: CASSSETQAFF. CDR3 sequence (DNA): TGTGCCAGCTCTTCCGAGACGCAAGCTTTCTTT.

The rearrangement links TRBV7-8 to TRBJ2-3, with TRBD1 identical over 9 bases. The ends lost 1 base at V and 6 bases at J; junction bases unmatched: 5. Per the germline V gene, CDR1 is SGHVS and CDR2 is FQNEAQ. The CDR3 runs 15 residues. CDR3 loop: CASSLVGQGFDTQYF. The DNA of the CDR3 is TGTGCCAGCAGCTTAGTGGGACAGGGTTTTGATACGCAGTATTTT. The whole variable domain, remainder taken from reference TRBV7-8 and TRBJ2-3, is GAGVSQSPRYKVAKRGQDVALRCDPISGHVSLFWYQQALGQGPEFLTYFQNEAQLDKSGLPSDRFFAERPEGSVSTLKIQRTQQEDSAVYLCASSLVGQGFDTQYFGPGTRLTVL.